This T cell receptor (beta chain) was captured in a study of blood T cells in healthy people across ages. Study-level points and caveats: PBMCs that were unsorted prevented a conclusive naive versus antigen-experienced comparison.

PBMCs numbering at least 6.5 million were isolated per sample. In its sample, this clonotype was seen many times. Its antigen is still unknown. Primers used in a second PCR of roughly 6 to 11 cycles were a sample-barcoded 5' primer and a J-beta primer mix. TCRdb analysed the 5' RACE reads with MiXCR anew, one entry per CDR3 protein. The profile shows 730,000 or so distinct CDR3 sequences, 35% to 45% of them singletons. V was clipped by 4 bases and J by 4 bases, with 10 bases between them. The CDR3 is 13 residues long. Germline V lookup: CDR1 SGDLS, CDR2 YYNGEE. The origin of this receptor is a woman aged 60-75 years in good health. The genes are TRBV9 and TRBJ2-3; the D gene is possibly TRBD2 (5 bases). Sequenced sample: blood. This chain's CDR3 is CASSPGEADTQYF. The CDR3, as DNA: TGTGCCAGCAGCCCCGGGGAAGCAGATACGCAGTATTTT.